This TCR beta chain was profiled in a study of T cell repertoires in cytomegalovirus infection. Overall study: Both recently identified HLA-C-restricted and well-studied HLA-B-restricted CMV epitopes were used in the study. In public TCR beta signatures, there were indications of both CMV infection and matching HLA type.

As regards this clonotype: What it recognizes is unknown.

From the reads, TCRdb called clonotypes with MiXCR, one entry per CDR3 protein. The data show around 230,000 distinct CDR3 sequences, 30% to 45% seen once. There are 15 residues in the CDR3. The germline CDR1 and CDR2 sequences are WSHSY and SAAADI. Trimming removed 1 base at V and 6 bases at J, with 15 bases between. V usage is TRBV10-2 and J usage is TRBJ1-2; D is uncertain. This material consisted of CD8+ T cells from cultured PBMCs, taken from culture after CMV antigen stimulation. This TCR came from a human donor in good health (CMV status not recorded). Some clones in this sample may be carry-over from other donors' samples. CDR3 sequence reads: CASSEYRILKDGYTF. The CDR3 DNA sequence: TGCGCCAGCAGTGAGTATAGAATACTCAAAGATGGCTACACCTTC.